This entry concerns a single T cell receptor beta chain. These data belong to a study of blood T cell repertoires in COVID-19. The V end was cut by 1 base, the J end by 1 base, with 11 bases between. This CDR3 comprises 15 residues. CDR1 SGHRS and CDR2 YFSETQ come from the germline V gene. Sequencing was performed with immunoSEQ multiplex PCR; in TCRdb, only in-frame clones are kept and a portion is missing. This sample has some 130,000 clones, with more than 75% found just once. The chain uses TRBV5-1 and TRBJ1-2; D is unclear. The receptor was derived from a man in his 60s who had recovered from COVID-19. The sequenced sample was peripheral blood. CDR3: CASSLIPTVNYGYTF. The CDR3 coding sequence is TGCGCCAGCAGCTTGATCCCCACTGTTAACTATGGCTACACCTTC.